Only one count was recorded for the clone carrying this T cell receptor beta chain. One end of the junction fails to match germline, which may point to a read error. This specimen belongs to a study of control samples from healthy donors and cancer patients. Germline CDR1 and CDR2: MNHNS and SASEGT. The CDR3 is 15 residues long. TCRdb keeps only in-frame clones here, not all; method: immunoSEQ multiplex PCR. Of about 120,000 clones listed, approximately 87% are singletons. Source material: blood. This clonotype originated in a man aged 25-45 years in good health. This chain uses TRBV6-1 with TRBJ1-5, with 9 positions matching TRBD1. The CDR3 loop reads CASTEQGATRQPQHF. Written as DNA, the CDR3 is TGTGCCAGCACTGAACAGGGGGCGACGCGTCAGCCCCAGCATTTT.